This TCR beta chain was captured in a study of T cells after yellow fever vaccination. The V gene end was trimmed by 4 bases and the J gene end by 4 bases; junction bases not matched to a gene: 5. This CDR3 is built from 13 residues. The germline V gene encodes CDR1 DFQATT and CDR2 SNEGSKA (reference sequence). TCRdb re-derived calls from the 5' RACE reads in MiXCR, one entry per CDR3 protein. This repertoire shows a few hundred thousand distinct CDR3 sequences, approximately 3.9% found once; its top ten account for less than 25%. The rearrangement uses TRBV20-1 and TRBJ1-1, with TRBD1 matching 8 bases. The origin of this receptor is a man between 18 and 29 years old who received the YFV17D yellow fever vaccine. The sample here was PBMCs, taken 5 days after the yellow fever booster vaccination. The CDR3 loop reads CSATRTGGTEAFF. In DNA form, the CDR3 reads TGCAGTGCTACTCGAACAGGGGGCACTGAAGCTTTCTTT.